A single sample gave rise to the 15 T cell receptor beta chains below, sequenced in a study of long-term antiretroviral therapy in people with HIV. At survey level, the immunoSEQ assay was run in its v3.0 version. Here immunoSEQ multiplex PCR was the method, and the copy in TCRdb shows in-frame clones only, minus some. The table includes 20,000 to 30,000 clones, 79% detected once. The specimen comprised unsorted PBMCs, sampled 1.2 years after starting antiretroviral therapy. The receptors shown here come from a woman between 40 and 50 years old with HIV.

CDR3 sequence reads: CAQGQTNTEAFF. Written as DNA, the CDR3 is TGTGCCCAGGGACAGACGAACACTGAAGCTTTCTTT. V is TRBV30 and J is TRBJ1-1; 7 bases fit TRBD1. V lost 8 bases, J lost 1 base, and 4 bases stayed unmatched. The germline CDR1 and CDR2 sequences are GTSNPN and SVGIG (reference sequence). The length of the CDR3 is 12 residues.

The V call is TRBV2, the J call TRBJ2-7, with 12 bases that match TRBD2. The germline gives CDR1 SNHLY, CDR2 FYNNEI. J gave up 0 bases and V 6 bases, and 3 bases lay outside the gene matches. The CDR3 consists of 15 residues. The CDR3 sequence: CASRPSGGASYEQYF. CDR3 nucleotide sequence: TGTGCCAGCAGGCCTAGCGGGGGGGCCTCCTACGAGCAGTACTTC.

The rearrangement links TRBV14 to TRBJ2-3; D gene unclear. The CDR3 covers 12 residues. The V end was cut by 3 bases, the J end by 3 bases, with 4 bases between. CDR1 is SGHDN and CDR2 is FVKESK in the germline V gene. CDR3 sequence: CASSHFTDTQYF. In DNA form, the CDR3 reads TGTGCCAGCAGCCATTTTACAGATACGCAGTATTTT. Supplemented by reference TRBV14 and TRBJ2-3, the full variable domain reads EAGVTQFPSHSVIEKGQTVTLRCDPISGHDNLYWYRRVMGKEIKFLLHFVKESKQDESGMPNNRFLAERTGGTYSTLKVQPAELEDSGVYFCASSHFTDTQYFGPGTRLTVL.

This chain uses TRBV5-6 with TRBJ2-1; D ambiguous. This CDR3 has 13 amino acids. V was cut by 2 bases and J by 4 bases, with 7 bases left in between. Looked up from germline, CDR1 is SGHDT and CDR2 is YYEEEE. This CDR3 is CASSFTLYNEQFF. Here the CDR3 DNA reads TGTGCCAGCAGCTTCACACTTTACAATGAGCAGTTCTTC.

The chain is built from TRBV7-2 and TRBJ2-3; D is undetermined. V was cut by 3 bases and J by 6 bases, with 10 bases left in between. This CDR3 comprises 13 residues. In germline, CDR1 is SGHTA, CDR2 FQGNSA. CDR3 sequence reads: CASSFGPKDTQYF. The CDR3 DNA reads as TGTGCCAGCAGCTTTGGCCCCAAGGATACGCAGTATTTT.

Concerning this clone: At the DNA level, this CDR3 is encoded by other sequences in the same sample as well. This sequence joins TRBV9 and TRBJ1-1; TRBD1 might be the D (5 bases). V lost 0 bases and J lost 0, with 6 bases in between. The CDR3 runs 14 residues. Germline CDR1 reads SGDLS; CDR2 reads YYNGEE. Here the CDR3 DNA reads TGTGCCAGCAGCGTAGACAGGATGAACACTGAAGCTTTCTTT. Its translation is CASSVDRMNTEAFF.

The J gene is TRBJ2-5, the V gene TRBV9; 8 nucleotides match TRBD1. The CDR3 is made up of 16 amino acids. The germline gives CDR1 SGDLS, CDR2 YYNGEE. The junction had 16 bases not matched to a gene; V was cut back by 7 bases and J by 5 bases. CDR3 sequence reads: CASSRAGGDWAETQYF. CDR3 DNA: TGTGCCAGCTCCCGGGCAGGGGGCGACTGGGCGGAGACCCAGTACTTC.

The chain carries TRBV5-5 and TRBJ1-4; 7 bases align to TRBD1. With V trimmed by 0 bases and J by 5 bases, 4 bases remained unmatched. Germline V gives CDR1 SGHKS, CDR2 YYEKEE (reference sequence). This CDR3 has 15 residues. The CDR3 nucleotides read TGTGCCAGCAGCTTGGGGGGACAGCTAAATGAAAAACTGTTTTTT. Its protein is CASSLGGQLNEKLFF.

The rearrangement links TRBV7-8 to TRBJ1-5; D ambiguous. The germline V gene has CDR1 SGHVS and CDR2 FQNEAQ. V lost 1 base and J 0 bases, leaving 16 bases between the germline ends. The CDR3 length is 18 residues. Written as DNA, the CDR3 is TGTGCCAGCAGCTTAGGCTCCGAAGTATCTTATAGCAATCAGCCCCAGCATTTT. Translation gives CASSLGSEVSYSNQPQHF.

The chain combines TRBV28 with TRBJ1-2; D perhaps matches TRBD1 (5 bases). V lost 4 bases, J lost 9 bases, and 12 bases lay in between. Germline V lookup: CDR1 MDHEN, CDR2 SYDVKM. The CDR3 has 12 residues. As DNA, the CDR3 is TGTGCCAGCAGTTCCTCCAGGGAGAGCTACACCTTC. Translated, it gives CASSSSRESYTF.

The V gene is TRBV9, the J gene TRBJ1-1, with D possibly being TRBD1 (6 bases). V was clipped by 3 bases and J by 4 bases, with 10 bases between them. The CDR3 is made up of 13 amino acids. Germline V gives CDR1 SGDLS, CDR2 YYNGEE. CDR3 protein: CASSEGGGTEAFF. The CDR3 coding sequence is TGTGCCAGCAGCGAGGGGGGGGGCACTGAAGCTTTCTTT. Filled out from reference TRBV9 and TRBJ1-1, the complete variable domain reads DSGVTQTPKHLITATGQRVTLRCSPRSGDLSVYWYQQSLDQGLQFLIQYYNGEERAKGNILERFSAQQFPDLHSELNLSSLELGDSALYFCASSEGGGTEAFFGQGTRLTVV.

This chain connects TRBV6-5 to TRBJ1-2, with TRBD1 as a possible D gene (6 bases). This CDR3 spans 12 amino acids. V was trimmed by 2 bases and J by 8 bases, leaving 9 bases between them. Germline CDR1 and CDR2: MNHEY and SVGAGI. This CDR3 reads CASSYGGQGYTF. CDR3 sequence (DNA): TGTGCCAGCAGTTACGGGGGGCAAGGCTACACCTTC.

CDR3 coding DNA: TGCAGCACGACAGGCTCCTACAATGAGCAGTTCTTC. This encodes CSTTGSYNEQFF. The chain has TRBV29-1 and TRBJ2-1; the D gene is possibly TRBD1 (6 bases). Between the trimmed V and J ends, which lost 8 bases and 0 bases, there was a span of 8 bases. The CDR3 covers 12 residues. Germline CDR1 reads SQVTM; CDR2 reads ANQGSEA.

The chain uses TRBV7-6 and TRBJ2-3, with D uncertain. This CDR3 spans 14 amino acids. V was cut by 2 bases and J by 0 bases, with 6 bases left in between. CDR1 and CDR2 from the germline V gene are SGHVS and FNYEAQ. CDR3 DNA: TGTGCCAGCAGCTTATCACTTAGCACAGATACGCAGTATTTT. Residues: CASSLSLSTDTQYF.

The rearrangement joins TRBV5-5 to TRBJ2-3; 11 nucleotides agree with TRBD2. The CDR3 is made up of 16 amino acids. The germline V gene has CDR1 SGHKS and CDR2 YYEKEE (reference sequence). V shed 3 bases and J 6 bases; nucleotides not matched to a gene: 9. CDR3 DNA sequence: TGTGCCAGCAGCTGGCCGACTAGCGGGGCGGGTGATACGCAGTATTTT. This encodes CASSWPTSGAGDTQYF.